This T cell receptor (beta chain) was identified in a study of blood T cell repertoires in COVID-19. Study information: Spain, Italy and the United States supplied samples that represented acute and convalescent COVID-19.

Study members were between about 18 and 100 years old and lived in around 24 US regions. Recovered participants had two consecutive negative NP/OP PCR tests, healthcare professional clearance, or symptom resolution. In the original workflow: Using reference gene primer amplification, nucleated cell counts were estimated. Using immunoSEQ multiplex PCR, the repertoire was profiled, and TCRdb retains in-frame clones only, with some absent. V, J and clone size are those of that table, while D and trimming were read from the DNA. The sample has almost 500,000 clones, around 85% seen once. The clonotype was recovered from a woman aged 60-75 years who had recovered from COVID-19. Sequenced: PBMCs or T cells enriched from blood (not recorded which).

The CDR3: CASSLRTGGFYTDTQYF. The CDR3 DNA reads as TGTGCCAGCAGCTTACGGACAGGGGGATTTTACACAGATACGCAGTATTTT. The chain is built from TRBV27 and TRBJ2-3, with 10 bases fitting TRBD1. This CDR3 contains 17 residues. Per the germline V gene, CDR1 is MNHEY and CDR2 is SMNVEV (reference sequence). The V gene end was trimmed by 6 bases and the J gene end by 2 bases; junction bases not matched to a gene: 11.